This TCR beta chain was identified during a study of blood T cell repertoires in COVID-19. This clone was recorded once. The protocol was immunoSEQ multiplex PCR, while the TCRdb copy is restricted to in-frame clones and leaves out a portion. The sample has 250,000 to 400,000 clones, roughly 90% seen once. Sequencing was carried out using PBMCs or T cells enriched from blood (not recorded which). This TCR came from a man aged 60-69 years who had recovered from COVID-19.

The CDR3 sequence is CASKGASGTEAFF. The CDR3 DNA reads TGTGCCAGCAAGGGGGCGTCAGGCACTGAAGCTTTCTTT. The V call is TRBV28, the J call TRBJ1-1, with 7 bases that match TRBD1. V dropped 7 bases and J dropped 4; count of bases not matched to a gene: 6. This CDR3 comprises 13 residues. CDR1 and CDR2 (germline): MDHEN, SYDVKM.